Listed here are 21 T cell receptor beta chains from one sample, sequenced in a study of cytomegalovirus exposure and HLA in healthy donors. The table came from immunoSEQ multiplex PCR; TCRdb's copy has only in-frame clones and leaves some out. The table records 60,000 or so clones, approximately 90% of them present only once. Source material: PBMCs. The receptors were gathered from a woman aged 18-29 years in good health and CMV-seronegative.

The genes are TRBV2 and TRBJ2-5; TRBD1 is a possible D gene (5 bases). V lost 2 bases, J lost 5 bases, and 12 bases lay in between. In germline, CDR1 is SNHLY, CDR2 FYNNEI. There are 14 residues in the CDR3. The CDR3 DNA follows: TGTGCCAGCAGTGAATTTCAGGGTAGGGAGACCCAGTACTTC. Translated, it gives CASSEFQGRETQYF.

This clone was recorded once. For the CDR3, the DNA is TGTGCCACAAAGAACACTGAAGCTTTCTTT. Its translation is CATKNTEAFF. This chain connects TRBV28 to TRBJ1-1, with D hard to call. CDR1 and CDR2 from the germline V gene are MDHEN and SYDVKM. Trimming took off 10 bases at V and 1 base at J, with 4 bases between the two ends. This CDR3 contains 10 residues.

In this sample, this clone turned up a few times. This CDR3 is also generated by other DNA sequences in the sample. The chain uses TRBV18 and TRBJ2-1; 9 bases agree with TRBD2. The germline V gene has CDR1 KGHSH and CDR2 LQKENI. The CDR3 spans 15 residues. Trimming removed 6 bases from V and 2 bases from J; junction bases left unmatched: 5. CDR3 protein: CASSSTSGPYNEQFF. The DNA of the CDR3 is TGTGCCAGCTCGTCAACTAGCGGGCCCTACAATGAGCAGTTCTTC. The full variable domain, with the rest looked up from reference TRBV18 and TRBJ2-1, is NAGVMQNPRHLVRRRGQEARLRCSPMKGHSHVYWYRQLPEEGLKFMVYLQKENIIDESGMPKERFSAEFPKEGPSILRIQQVVRGDSAAYFCASSSTSGPYNEQFFGPGTRLTVL.

The sample holds a few counts of this clone. The chain uses TRBV7-9 and TRBJ2-7; D is ambiguous. The CDR3 runs to 13 residues. Trimming removed 2 bases at V and 6 bases at J, with 11 bases between. Germline CDR1 is SEHNR and CDR2 is FQNEAQ (reference sequence). CDR3 residues: CASSLKERSEQYF. The CDR3 DNA sequence: TGTGCCAGCAGCTTAAAGGAAAGGAGCGAGCAGTACTTC.

The chain links TRBV11-2 to TRBJ1-5; D might be TRBD1 (5 bases). V was clipped by 3 bases and J by 7 bases, with 10 bases between them. The CDR3 loop spans 13 amino acids. The germline V gene has CDR1 SGHAT and CDR2 FQNNGV. The chain's CDR3 is CASSLGPNQPQHF. The CDR3 DNA sequence: TGTGCCAGCAGCTTGGGGCCAAACCAGCCCCAGCATTTT.

In its sample, this clone was seen once. The CDR3 protein is CASSDSNYGYTF. The CDR3, as DNA: TGTGCCAGCTCGGACAGCAACTATGGCTACACCTTC. The chain joins TRBV28 to TRBJ1-2; D might be TRBD1 (6 bases). CDR3 length equals 12 residues. CDR1 MDHEN and CDR2 SYDVKM come from the germline V gene. Trimming removed 8 bases from V and 2 bases from J, with 9 bases in between.

The J gene is TRBJ2-1, the V gene TRBV11-3; D perhaps matches TRBD2 (5 bases). The length of the CDR3 is 12 residues. Trimming cost V 5 bases and J 9 bases, with 11 bases left between them. Germline CDR1 reads SGHNT; CDR2 reads YENEEA. CDR3 region: CASSLLRGEQFF. Here the CDR3 DNA reads TGTGCCAGCAGCCTTCTACGGGGTGAGCAGTTCTTC.

This chain links TRBV6-5 with TRBJ1-4, with 9 nucleotides matching TRBD1. Germline V gives CDR1 MNHEY, CDR2 SVGAGI. V gave up 6 bases and J gave up 10 bases; unmatched junction bases: 9. The CDR3 loop spans 14 amino acids. For the CDR3, the DNA is TGTGCCAGCAGGGGACAGGGAGGTGCCGGAAAACTGTTTTTT. Its translation: CASRGQGGAGKLFF.

This sequence joins TRBV7-2 and TRBJ2-1; no clear D. The CDR3 extends over 14 amino acids. Germline V lookup: CDR1 SGHTA, CDR2 FQGNSA. V gave up 3 bases and J gave up 6 bases, with 12 bases separating them. The CDR3 DNA follows: TGTGCCAGCAGCTTTTCAGTCTCAACCAATGAGCAGTTCTTC. The encoded protein is CASSFSVSTNEQFF.

The chain couples TRBV6-1 to TRBJ1-3; D perhaps matches TRBD1 (6 bases). This CDR3 has 14 residues. V gave up 9 bases and J gave up 4 bases, with 16 bases separating them. CDR1 and CDR2 from the germline V gene are MNHNS and SASEGT. Written as DNA, the CDR3 is TGTGCCAGGGGGCCGGGGGGCGCGGGAAACACCATATATTTT. Translation gives CARGPGGAGNTIYF.

This clone has a single count. J is TRBJ2-1 and V is TRBV25-1; 12 bases align to TRBD2. Trimming at V came to 3 bases and at J to 7 bases, leaving 10 bases not matched to a gene. The CDR3 spans 17 residues. In germline, CDR1 is MGHDK, CDR2 SYGVNS. For the CDR3, the DNA is TGTGCCAGCAGTGATACCAGGACTAGCGGGATTCGAAATGAGCAGTTCTTC. Amino acid sequence: CASSDTRTSGIRNEQFF.

J is TRBJ1-3 and V is TRBV6-5; D ambiguous. CDR1 is MNHEY, CDR2 SVGAGI, per germline. V was pared by 2 bases and J by 4 bases, with 15 bases between. The CDR3 totals 16 residues. The CDR3 reads CASSYNTGSLGNTIYF. CDR3 sequence (DNA): TGTGCCAGCAGTTACAACACCGGGAGTCTGGGAAACACCATATATTTT.

The chain couples TRBV19 to TRBJ1-5, with unresolved D. In germline, CDR1 is LNHDA, CDR2 SQIVND (reference sequence). Trimming removed 4 bases from V and 4 bases from J, with 8 bases in between. The CDR3 length is 13 residues. CDR3 sequence: CASSTTENQPQHF. Here the CDR3 DNA reads TGTGCCAGTAGTACTACAGAAAATCAGCCCCAGCATTTT.

The CDR3 DNA sequence: TGTGCCAGCAGTGATTCCCAGGGACACCGCCGCTACGAGCAGTACTTC. Residues: CASSDSQGHRRYEQYF. The chain joins TRBV25-1 to TRBJ2-7; D may be TRBD1 (6 bases). Per germline, CDR1 MGHDK and CDR2 SYGVNS. Trimming took 3 bases from V and 3 from J, leaving 18 bases between them. The CDR3 sequence is 16 residues long.

The chain recombines TRBV7-3 with TRBJ2-1; D is perhaps TRBD2 (5 bases). The CDR3 runs to 14 residues. The V gene's germline CDR1 is SGHTA and CDR2 FQGTGA. With 5 bases removed from V and 8 bases from J, the gap between germline ends came to 16 bases. The CDR3 coding sequence is TGTGCCAGCAGCCCCCAAGCCGGAGGCTATGAGCAGTTCTTC. As protein: CASSPQAGGYEQFF.

J is TRBJ2-2 and V is TRBV15; 8 bases match TRBD2. The CDR3 has 14 amino acids. Germline values: CDR1 LNHNV, CDR2 YYDKDF (reference sequence). The junction had 5 bases not matched to a gene; V was cut back by 8 bases and J by 3 bases. The CDR3, as DNA: TGTGCCACCCAAGAACTAGCGGACACCGGGGAGCTGTTTTTT. This translates into CATQELADTGELFF.

This chain connects TRBV6-5 to TRBJ1-2; D call uncertain. The V end was cut by 2 bases, the J end by 8 bases, with 9 bases between. Germline CDR1 is MNHEY and CDR2 is SVGAGI. The CDR3 is 12 amino acids. CDR3 nucleotides: TGTGCCAGCAGTTACGGGTCGGGGGGCTACACCTTC. This sequence encodes CASSYGSGGYTF.

V usage is TRBV5-1 and J usage is TRBJ2-5, with D perhaps matching TRBD2 (5 bases). This CDR3 region has 14 residues. V was trimmed by 1 base and J by 1 base, leaving 8 bases between them. CDR1 and CDR2 from the germline V gene are SGHRS and YFSETQ. The CDR3 region is CASSLLRAQETQYF. As DNA, the CDR3 is TGCGCCAGCAGCTTGTTGAGGGCCCAAGAGACCCAGTACTTC.

In DNA, the CDR3 is TGTGCCACCAGCAGAGGCCGGGACAACTCCTACGAGCAGTACTTC. This codes for CATSRGRDNSYEQYF. This chain joins TRBV15 and TRBJ2-7; D might be TRBD1 (6 bases). V lost 1 base to trimming and J lost 0 bases, with 10 bases between them. Germline V gives CDR1 LNHNV, CDR2 YYDKDF (reference sequence). The CDR3 extends over 15 amino acids.

This clone was found once. The V gene is TRBV7-9, the J gene TRBJ1-2, with TRBD1 identical over 7 bases. This CDR3 has 16 residues. J was trimmed by 4 bases and V by 3 bases; bases with no gene match: 11. Germline V gene data show CDR1 as SEHNR and CDR2 as FQNEAQ (reference sequence). CDR3 sequence: CASSFSGLGQLYGYTF. CDR3 DNA: TGTGCCAGCAGCTTCTCGGGTTTGGGACAGCTCTATGGCTACACCTTC.

The chain recombines TRBV12-2 with TRBJ2-1; TRBD1 is taken as the D call from the table, unchecked against the DNA. TRBV12-2 is noted as a pseudogene. The CDR3 covers 17 residues. The CDR3 DNA follows: TGTGCAAGTCGCTTAGCGCAGGGGAGAGGGGCCTACAATGAGCAGTTCTTC. Its protein product is CASRLAQGRGAYNEQFF.